This TCR beta chain was sequenced for a study of blood T cell repertoires in COVID-19. Overall study: The study drew acute and convalescent COVID-19 samples from the United States, Italy and Spain. T cells, B-cell-depleted T cells, or PBMCs provided the cDNA or gDNA that served as material.

The CDR3 covers 16 residues. CDR1 and CDR2 from the germline V gene are MGHRA and YSYEKL. Losses at the gene ends were 4 bases for V and 0 bases for J; bases not matched to a gene: 5. In the original workflow: Scientists estimated how many nucleated cells there were by amplifying reference gene primers. Generated by immunoSEQ multiplex PCR, the TCRdb table keeps only in-frame clones and is missing some. V, J and clone size were drawn from that table, and D and trimming were deduced from the DNA. The data show just over 650,000 clones, with 90% seen just once and approximately 0.3% held by the top ten.

Sequenced input: peripheral blood. The TCR sequence derives from a woman aged 18-29 years with acute or convalescent COVID-19. V is TRBV4-1 and J is TRBJ2-7; TRBD1 agrees at 11 bases. CDR3 sequence reads: CASSPLGTGGSYEQYF. The DNA for the CDR3 is TGCGCCAGCAGCCCCCTTGGGACAGGGGGCTCCTACGAGCAGTACTTC.